This T cell receptor beta chain was obtained from a study of PD-1 blockade in classical Hodgkin lymphoma. Turning to this clone: Its antigen remains unidentified.

This table comes from immunoSEQ multiplex PCR, and its TCRdb copy is limited to in-frame clones, with some not included. Here the sample spans 25,000 to 35,000 clones, under 75% being singletons. Indicated time point: cycle 4 day 1 (C4D1), after 6 weeks of nivolumab. Relapse was seen in all patients after autologous stem cell transplantation, and brentuximab vedotin exposure was variable. V dropped 2 bases and J dropped 3 bases, with 17 bases sitting between them. From germline, CDR1 is MGHDK and CDR2 SYGVNS. The CDR3 totals 17 residues. The study, taken as a whole, reports: CD8+ TCR diversity did not rise significantly by C4D1, unlike CD4+. Newly diagnosed patients were reported to exhibit reduced baseline TCR diversity relative to healthy donors.

The sample in question was peripheral blood mononuclear cells (PBMCs), obtained before the fourth cycle of nivolumab. This TCR was recovered from a human donor with classical Hodgkin lymphoma. The V call is TRBV25-1, the J call TRBJ2-1; D may be TRBD1 (5 bases). CDR3 bases: TGTGCCAGCAGTGAACGGGTGGACACCACAATCTACAATGAGCAGTTCTTC. Its translation: CASSERVDTTIYNEQFF.